These 25 T cell receptor beta chains were sequenced from one sample in a study of human T cells and chemical hapten exposure. The time point here: pre-sensitization, week 0. Regarding treatment: therapeutic diphenylcyclopropenone sensitization with weekly scalp DPC. TCRdb called the RACE reads again in MiXCR, with one record for every CDR3 protein. The sample gives about 39,000 distinct CDR3 sequences, around 12% of which show up once; under 7.5% is in the top ten. The source material was whole blood, sampled in connection with sensitization to the hapten diphenylcyclopropenone (DPC). The receptors were sampled from a woman aged 25 to 39 with alopecia areata. Some clones in this sample may be carry-over from other donors' samples.

This clonotype showed up many times. The chain employs TRBV7-2 and TRBJ1-6; D is unresolved. This CDR3 comprises 15 residues. The germline V gene encodes CDR1 SGHTA and CDR2 FQGNSA. Trimming left V 1 base short and J 5 bases short, with 9 bases between. The DNA for the CDR3 is TGTGCCAGCAGCTTAGTTTCCGGGAATAATTCACCCCTCCACTTT. Protein: CASSLVSGNNSPLHF.

CDR3 region: CASSLVGLAVDQQFF. CDR3 coding DNA: TGCGCCAGCAGCTTGGTGGGACTAGCGGTAGATCAACAGTTCTTC. The chain is built from TRBV5-1 and TRBJ2-1; TRBD2 matches 11 bases. Losses at the gene ends were 0 bases for V and 13 bases for J; bases not matched to a gene: 9. The germline CDR1 and CDR2 sequences are SGHRS and YFSETQ. This CDR3 is 15 amino acids long. Based on the CDR3 plus reference TRBV5-1 and TRBJ2-1, the full variable domain is KAGVTQTPRYLIKTRGQQVTLSCSPISGHRSVSWYQQTPGQGLQFLFEYFSETQRNKGNFPGRFSGRQFSNSRSEMNVSTLELGDSALYLCASSLVGLAVDQQFFGPGTRLTVL.

Concerning this clonotype itself: Since a much larger clone is just one base distant, this may be a read error. The rearrangement uses TRBV6-5 and TRBJ2-3, with TRBD2 as a possible D gene (6 bases). V lost 5 bases and J 6 bases, leaving 15 bases between the germline ends. CDR3 size: 14 residues. Germline V gene sequence: CDR1 MNHEY, CDR2 SVGAGI. The CDR3 loop reads CASSPSERLDTQYF. In DNA, the CDR3 is TGTGCCAGCAGTCCTAGCGAGAGGTTGGATACGCAGTATTTT.

This clonotype was recorded once. The chain has TRBV27 and TRBJ2-7; D not resolved. V was shortened by 8 bases and J by 3 bases, with 5 bases between the two germline ends. The CDR3 covers 10 residues. Germline CDR1 is MNHEY and CDR2 is SMNVEV (reference sequence). The CDR3 region has the DNA TGTGCCAGCGGATACTACGAGCAGTACTTC. Translating it yields CASGYYEQYF.

The genes are TRBV11-2 and TRBJ2-1; D is perhaps TRBD1 or TRBD2 (5 bases each). Germline CDR1 SGHAT, CDR2 FQNNGV. V was shortened by 5 bases and J by 3 bases, with 8 bases between the two germline ends. The CDR3 spans 13 residues. The CDR3 DNA follows: TGTGCCAGCAGCCGGGACGGCTACAATGAGCAGTTCTTC. Amino acid sequence: CASSRDGYNEQFF.

This clonotype occurred a few times. This chain uses TRBV7-2 with TRBJ1-6; no reliable D call. This CDR3 contains 14 residues. Trimming removed 2 bases from V and 8 bases from J, with 10 bases in between. Germline V lookup: CDR1 SGHTA, CDR2 FQGNSA. The CDR3 is CASSLFNRDSPLHF. The CDR3 coding sequence is TGTGCCAGCAGCTTATTCAATAGGGATTCACCCCTCCACTTT.

Ten or more counts support this clonotype. J is TRBJ2-1 and V is TRBV12-3 or TRBV12-4, with D unresolved. The CDR3 contains 14 residues. With 2 bases removed from V and 9 bases from J, the gap between germline ends came to 14 bases. Here the CDR3 reads CASSLTSPHSEQFF. CDR3 DNA sequence: TGTGCCAGCAGTTTAACGAGTCCGCATAGTGAGCAGTTCTTC.

The J gene is TRBJ2-1, the V gene TRBV7-8; no reliable D call. In germline, CDR1 is SGHVS, CDR2 FQNEAQ. The ends were cut back, 2 bases at V and 7 bases at J, with 9 bases in the middle. This CDR3 is built from 13 residues. This CDR3 reads CASSLQDGNEQFF. For the CDR3, the DNA is TGTGCCAGCAGCTTACAAGACGGGAATGAGCAGTTCTTC.

This clonotype was recorded at least ten times. The CDR3 DNA sequence: TGTGCCATCAGTGCGAAGCAGGGGCCGCGGAATACTGAAGCTTTCTTT. Protein product: CAISAKQGPRNTEAFF. This chain joins TRBV10-3 and TRBJ1-1, with D tentatively TRBD1 (6 bases). The CDR3 is made up of 16 amino acids. Germline CDR1 reads ENHRY; CDR2 reads SYGVKD. Deletions cut 4 bases from V and 5 bases from J, with 20 bases between.

This chain connects TRBV20-1 to TRBJ2-7; D is possibly TRBD2 (6 bases). The CDR3 extends over 14 amino acids. V lost 5 bases and J 3 bases, leaving 17 bases between the germline ends. CDR1 is DFQATT and CDR2 is SNEGSKA in the germline V gene (reference sequence). The CDR3 coding sequence is TGCAGTGCTGTCGCGCCGGGGGATATCTACGAGCAGTACTTC. Translating it yields CSAVAPGDIYEQYF.

This clonotype was counted between two and nine times. The chain joins TRBV28 to TRBJ2-7, with 8 bases fitting TRBD1. The CDR3 is 14 residues long. CDR1 MDHEN and CDR2 SYDVKM come from the germline V gene. After removal of 7 bases from V and 2 bases from J, the junction contained 7 bases not matched to a gene. The CDR3 reads CASTLAGGAYEQYF. DNA for the CDR3: TGTGCCAGCACCCTTGCAGGGGGCGCCTACGAGCAGTACTTC.

There are many counts of this clonotype. This chain joins TRBV7-3 and TRBJ2-2, with 9 bases that match TRBD2. V lost 2 bases and J lost 6; bases outside the gene matches: 4. The germline CDR1 and CDR2 sequences are SGHTA and FQGTGA. This CDR3 contains 15 residues. Written as DNA, the CDR3 is TGTGCCAGCAGCTTATTGGGACTAGCTGCCGGGGAGCTGTTTTTT. Protein sequence: CASSLLGLAAGELFF.

This clonotype was picked up many times. The V and J genes are TRBV5-1 and TRBJ2-1; D unclear. The V gene's germline CDR1 is SGHRS and CDR2 YFSETQ. The CDR3 is 15 amino acids. V lost 0 bases, J lost 4 bases, and 11 bases lay in between. The CDR3 spells CASSLGGYGYNEQFF. As DNA, the CDR3 is TGCGCCAGCAGCTTGGGCGGATACGGTTACAATGAGCAGTTCTTC.

The table lists this clonotype with many counts. The rearrangement joins TRBV11-1 to TRBJ2-1; possibly TRBD2 for D (7 bases). The CDR3 totals 15 residues. The V and J ends lost 5 bases and 8 bases respectively, with 19 bases between them. In germline, CDR1 is SGHAT, CDR2 FQDESV (reference sequence). CDR3 amino acids: CASSQGGRAIDEQFF. The CDR3 region has the DNA TGTGCCAGCAGCCAAGGGGGGAGGGCCATCGATGAGCAGTTCTTC.

There are a few counts of this clonotype. This chain joins TRBV28 and TRBJ2-7, with 7 positions matching TRBD1. Germline lookup yields CDR1 MDHEN and CDR2 SYDVKM. The CDR3 consists of 14 residues. The V segment lost 5 bases and the J segment 6 bases; nucleotides outside the gene matches: 10. CDR3 region: CASSNRDRGPEQYF. CDR3 nucleotide sequence: TGTGCCAGCAGTAACCGGGACAGAGGCCCCGAGCAGTACTTC.

This clonotype was detected only a few times. The chain combines TRBV29-1 with TRBJ2-5; a possible D gene is TRBD1 (6 bases). V lost 3 bases to trimming and J lost 0 bases, with 8 bases between them. The V gene's germline CDR1 is SQVTM and CDR2 ANQGSEA. The CDR3 totals 13 residues. This chain's CDR3 is CSVDRQDQETQYF. The CDR3 DNA is TGCAGCGTTGATAGACAGGACCAAGAGACCCAGTACTTC.

V usage is TRBV6-2 or TRBV6-3 and J usage is TRBJ2-1, with D unclear. Germline values: CDR1 MNHEY, CDR2 SVGEGT. V was pared by 2 bases and J by 8 bases, with 4 bases between. The CDR3 has 11 amino acids. The CDR3 DNA sequence: TGTGCCAGCAGTTACACTCATGAGCAGTTCTTC. It is translated as CASSYTHEQFF.

This clonotype was observed at least ten times. V usage is TRBV20-1 and J usage is TRBJ2-7; D is possibly TRBD2 (5 bases). This CDR3 has 15 amino acids. CDR1 is DFQATT, CDR2 SNEGSKA, per germline (reference sequence). The germline V and J ends were trimmed by 3 bases and 11 bases, with 26 bases remaining between them. CDR3 residues: CSASGFRTLAQRKYF. The CDR3 DNA reads as TGCAGTGCTAGTGGCTTCAGGACCCTAGCTCAACGGAAGTACTTC.

CDR3 nucleotide sequence: TGTGCCAGCAGTTTATCGGACGGTTTTACAAATGAAAAACTGTTTTTT. Its translation is CASSLSDGFTNEKLFF. This rearrangement joins TRBV28 to TRBJ1-4; D not resolved. V lost 1 base and J lost 5, with 14 bases in between. CDR3 length: 16 amino acids. CDR1 and CDR2 from the germline V gene are MDHEN and SYDVKM.

This clonotype was detected many times. J is TRBJ2-6 and V is TRBV29-1; D ambiguous. The CDR3 is 13 residues long. Between the trimmed V and J ends, which lost 4 bases and 2 bases, there was a span of 6 bases. CDR1 is SQVTM, CDR2 ANQGSEA, per germline. The CDR3 loop reads CSVALTGANVLTF. The CDR3 DNA reads TGCAGCGTTGCTCTGACTGGGGCCAACGTCCTGACTTTC.

J is TRBJ2-3 and V is TRBV6-2 or TRBV6-3; D unclear. The CDR3 extends over 14 amino acids. Germline lookup yields CDR1 MNHEY and CDR2 SVGEGT. V was trimmed by 5 bases and J by 2 bases, leaving 11 bases between them. The CDR3 here is CASSHYGPTDTQYF. CDR3 coding DNA: TGTGCCAGCAGTCACTATGGGCCCACAGATACGCAGTATTTT.

This clonotype was seen ten or more times. This rearrangement joins TRBV28 to TRBJ2-3; D call uncertain. The V and J ends lost 3 bases and 4 bases respectively, with 8 bases between them. The CDR3 contains 13 residues. Germline CDR1 MDHEN, CDR2 SYDVKM. The CDR3 DNA sequence: TGTGCCAGCAGTTTTTCCGTTCCAGATACGCAGTATTTT. This translates into CASSFSVPDTQYF.

This clonotype appeared many times. CDR3 sequence reads: CASSSGPTYEQYF. CDR3 nucleotide sequence: TGTGCCAGCAGCTCGGGACCGACCTACGAGCAGTACTTC. The chain is built from TRBV7-3 and TRBJ2-7; D tentatively fits TRBD1 or TRBD2 (5 bases each). The ends were cut back, 4 bases at V and 2 bases at J, with 9 bases in the middle. This CDR3 contains 13 residues. CDR1 and CDR2 from the germline V gene are SGHTA and FQGTGA.

The rearrangement links TRBV5-4 to TRBJ2-2; no firm D call. CDR1 is SGHNT, CDR2 YYREEE, per germline (reference sequence). Trimming cost V 1 base and J 1 base, with 5 bases left between them. This CDR3 is built from 14 residues. CDR3 amino acids: CASSLTENTGELFF. For the CDR3, the DNA is TGTGCCAGCAGCTTGACTGAGAACACCGGGGAGCTGTTTTTT.

This clonotype was picked up a small number of times. V usage is TRBV29-1 and J usage is TRBJ2-7; 10 bases fit TRBD1. The CDR3 sequence is 13 residues long. The V gene's germline CDR1 is SQVTM and CDR2 ANQGSEA. The V and J ends lost 6 bases and 6 bases, in that order; junction bases with no gene match: 8. This CDR3 reads CSVGQGEWGEQYF. DNA for the CDR3: TGCAGCGTCGGACAGGGGGAATGGGGCGAGCAGTACTTC.